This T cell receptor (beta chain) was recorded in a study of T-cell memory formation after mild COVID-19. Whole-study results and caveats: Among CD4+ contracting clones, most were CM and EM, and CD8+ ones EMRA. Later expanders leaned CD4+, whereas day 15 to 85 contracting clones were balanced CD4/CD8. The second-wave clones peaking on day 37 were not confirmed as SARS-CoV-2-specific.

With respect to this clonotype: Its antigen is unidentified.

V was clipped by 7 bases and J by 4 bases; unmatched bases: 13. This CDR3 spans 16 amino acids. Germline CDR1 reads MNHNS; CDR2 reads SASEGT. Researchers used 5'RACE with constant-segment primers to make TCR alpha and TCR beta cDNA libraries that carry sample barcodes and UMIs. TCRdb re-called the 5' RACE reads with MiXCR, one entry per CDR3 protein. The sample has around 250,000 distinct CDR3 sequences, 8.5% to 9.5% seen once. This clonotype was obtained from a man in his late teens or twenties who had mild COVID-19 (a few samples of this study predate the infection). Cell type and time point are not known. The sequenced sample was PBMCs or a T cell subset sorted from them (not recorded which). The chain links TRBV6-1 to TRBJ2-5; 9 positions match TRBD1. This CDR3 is CASNRGLTGGGETQYF. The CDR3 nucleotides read TGTGCCAGCAATCGGGGTCTTACAGGGGGCGGAGAGACCCAGTACTTC.